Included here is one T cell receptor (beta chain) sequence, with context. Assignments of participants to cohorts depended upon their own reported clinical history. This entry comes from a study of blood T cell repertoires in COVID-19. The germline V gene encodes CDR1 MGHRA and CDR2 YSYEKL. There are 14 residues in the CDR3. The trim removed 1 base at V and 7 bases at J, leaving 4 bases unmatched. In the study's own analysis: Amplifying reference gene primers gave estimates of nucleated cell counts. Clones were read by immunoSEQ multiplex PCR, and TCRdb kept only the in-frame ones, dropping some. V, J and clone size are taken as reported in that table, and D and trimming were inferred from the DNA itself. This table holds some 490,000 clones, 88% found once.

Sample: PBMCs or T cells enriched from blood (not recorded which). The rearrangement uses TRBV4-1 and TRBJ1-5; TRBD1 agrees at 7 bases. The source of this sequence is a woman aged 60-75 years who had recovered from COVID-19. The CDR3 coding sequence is TGCGCCAGCAGCCAAGCAGGGGGTGAACAGCCCCAGCATTTT. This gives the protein CASSQAGGEQPQHF.